The clone carrying this T cell receptor beta chain was observed a few times. Its antigen is not identified. This entry is derived from a study of T-cell reconstitution after alpha-beta-depleted transplantation in children. Overall study findings and caveats: A year had passed since transplant, and T-cell counts and diversity by then came mostly from newly produced T cells. The high TCRbeta diversity at day 60 in some patients came from surviving recipient T cells and thymic progenitors. Reportedly, alpha-beta T cells present about two months post-transplant originated from several hundred expanded clones of graft origin.

Using unique molecular identifiers, the investigators prepared the TCRbeta library. TCRdb used MiXCR to reprocess the PCR reads, holding one entry per CDR3 protein. Of roughly 250,000 distinct CDR3 sequences listed, 6.5% to 10% were seen once; the top ten hold 6.3%. The sample was PBMCs, mostly from graft donor cells, taken 180 days after TCRalphabeta/CD19-depleted stem cell transplant. This clonotype was sampled from a male patient younger than 18 who had a stem cell transplant for acute lymphoblastic leukemia, so the T cells may come from the graft donor.

CDR3 in amino acids: CASSDKGSVTQYF. CDR3 DNA sequence: TGTGCCAGCAGTGACAAAGGGAGCGTGACCCAGTACTTC. The chain links TRBV6-1 to TRBJ2-5, with a possible D match to TRBD2 (5 bases). Germline lookup yields CDR1 MNHNS and CDR2 SASEGT. This CDR3 contains 13 residues. Trimming took 3 bases from V and 7 from J, leaving 12 bases between them.